This TCR beta chain was documented in a study of vaccination and CD4 T cells after COVID-19 (dated by TCRdb to between 2022 and 2023). Study-wide context: SARS-CoV-2 positivity had been established in the convalescent patients by nasal swab PCR, and mild disease was recorded in about 9 of these patients and severe disease in one. The convalescent cohort included six males and four females, with two Hispanic individuals, seven Caucasians, two Asians and one multiracial person. Participants received two doses of either the Pfizer-BioNTech BNT162b2 vaccine (n=8) or the Moderna mRNA-1273 vaccine (n=2). Post-COVID blood samples from convalescent patients were collected a median of 101 days after diagnosis, with a range of roughly 35 to 180 days. Post-vaccine blood samples were obtained a median of about 77 days after the second vaccine dose, with a range of about 14 to 241 days. For stimulating the cultures, overlapping spike peptide pools were used, derived from SARS-CoV-2 as well as from the common cold coronaviruses HCoV-NL63, HCoV-OC43 and HCoV-229E. Control cultures received a CEFX viral epitope pool as the positive control, an HIV-1 Nef peptide pool as the negative control, or no peptide. In 10 COVID-19 convalescent patients and a handful of infection-naive healthy vaccine recipients, the spike-specific CD4+ TCR repertoire before mRNA vaccination was compared with the repertoire after mRNA vaccination. The full study reports these points: Relatively few convalescent patients were included in the study, and early timepoints after natural infection were not analyzed. Among convalescent patients, a median around 89% of the SARS-CoV-2-reactive clones seen after vaccination appeared only after vaccination, which suggests priming specific to the vaccine. The median count of SARS-CoV-2-reactive clonotypes went up from under 25 after infection to 30 to 40 after vaccination, although the change was not significant. In convalescent patients, nearly all vaccine-specific clones (304 of 307) were found to be mono-reactive for SARS-CoV-2 spike rather than cross-reactive with common cold coronaviruses.

To prepare the library, PCR was applied. DNA from cultured CD4+ T cells was subjected to TCR sequencing with the Oncomine TCR Beta short-read assay at the Johns Hopkins FTIC core. The QIAamp micro DNA kit was used to extract genomic DNA from the cultured CD4+ T cells. Oncomine TCR Beta libraries from cultured CD4+ T cells were pooled using unique dual indexes and sequenced on an Illumina iSeq 100. The published analysis was carried out like this. Non-productive sequences were removed, and CDR3s not starting with C, not ending with F or W, or shorter than 7 amino acids were discarded. Antigen-specific clonotypes were identified with the MANAFEST web application by comparing peptide-stimulated wells with reference and other culture wells. An FDR below 0.05, an odds ratio above 5, and a productive frequency above 0.1% in at least two of three replicate wells were required for clones to be considered positive. A clonotype counted as cross-reactive if it showed significant expansion both in the SARS-CoV-2 spike wells and in at least one common cold coronavirus spike condition. Levenshtein distances (stringdist) and unrooted phylogenetic trees (ape) in R version 3.6.1 were used to assess CDR3 homology. TCRdb ran its own pipeline on the public reads, namely fastp trimming at Q25 and MiXCR clone calling, and kept in-frame beta chains. Identical CDR3 proteins give one entry, which carries the most common genes and DNA. These V and J calls rely on TCRdb rather than the paper's analysis. The sample table contains some 1,600 distinct CDR3 sequences; only one count was recorded for under 70% of them. Approximately 39% of the sample belongs to the ten largest clones.

The treatment or condition label, read with the paper, signifies: roughly 11-day PBMC culture with coronavirus spike peptide pools or control peptides (ViraFEST assay). To expand antigen-specific T cells with peptide pools and then pick out the expanded clonotypes through TCR sequencing, the study relied on the ViraFEST assay. The convalescent patients' positive SARS-CoV-2 PCR tests fell between March and December 2020, which was before the Alpha, Beta and Delta variants emerged in the United States. Each well held two million PBMCs cultured with roughly 10 ug/ml peptide pools in IMDM containing 5% human AB serum and roughly 10 IU/ml IL-2. Half of the culture medium was replaced with fresh IL-2-containing medium on days 3 and 7. After roughly 9 days of culture, CD4+ T cells were isolated by negative selection with the EasySep CD4+ T cell isolation kit. Ficoll-Paque Plus gradient centrifugation was used to isolate PBMCs from whole blood, and the isolated PBMCs were then either used fresh or cryopreserved at -140C. Culture conditions were generally each tested in triplicate wells.

A word on this clonotype: The target of this receptor is not known. No base qualities exist here, and no much larger clone lies one base off it.

CDR3 length: 13 amino acids, cysteine to phenylalanine. Only the CDR3 region is kept as DNA, spanning 39 bases read in frame from base 1. As encoded in the germline V gene, CDR1 is SGHTA while CDR2 is FQGNSA. V is pared back by 7 bases and J by 7 bases, with 16 bases lying between the germline termini. The TCR comes from a human donor who had recovered from COVID-19. In this chain, TRBV7-2 is recombined with TRBJ1-2; no D gene call is confident. The sample was CD4+ T cells from blood, cultured in vitro, taken after SARS-CoV-2 vaccination. The base sequence is TGTGCCAGCAACGAATTGGGTTATTCTGGCTACACCTTC. It translates to CASNELGYSGYTF.